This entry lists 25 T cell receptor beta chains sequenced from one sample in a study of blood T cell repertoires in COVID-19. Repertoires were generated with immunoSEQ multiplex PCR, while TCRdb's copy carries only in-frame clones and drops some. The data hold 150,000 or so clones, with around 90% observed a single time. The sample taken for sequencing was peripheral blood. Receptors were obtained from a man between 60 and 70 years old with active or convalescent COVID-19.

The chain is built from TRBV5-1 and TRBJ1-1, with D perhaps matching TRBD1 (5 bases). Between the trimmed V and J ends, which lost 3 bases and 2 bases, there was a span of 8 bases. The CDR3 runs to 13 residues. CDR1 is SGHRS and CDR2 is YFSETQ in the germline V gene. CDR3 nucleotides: TGCGCCAGCAGCTGGGGCCCTAACACTGAAGCTTTCTTT. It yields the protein CASSWGPNTEAFF.

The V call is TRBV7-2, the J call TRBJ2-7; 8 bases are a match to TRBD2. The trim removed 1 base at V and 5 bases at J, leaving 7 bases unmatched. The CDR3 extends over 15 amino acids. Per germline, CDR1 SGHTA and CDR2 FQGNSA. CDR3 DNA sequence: TGTGCCAGCAGCTTAGTAGTCGGGGGGGTAAACGAGCAGTACTTC. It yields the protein CASSLVVGGVNEQYF.

The CDR3 loop is CASSPHRGLSTEAFF. The CDR3 DNA is TGTGCCAGCAGCCCCCACAGGGGGCTTAGCACTGAAGCTTTCTTT. J is TRBJ1-1 and V is TRBV14; TRBD1 matches 9 bases. The CDR3 runs to 15 residues. The J segment lost 4 bases and the V segment lost 4 bases, leaving 7 bases of the junction unmatched. CDR1 and CDR2 from the germline V gene are SGHDN and FVKESK.

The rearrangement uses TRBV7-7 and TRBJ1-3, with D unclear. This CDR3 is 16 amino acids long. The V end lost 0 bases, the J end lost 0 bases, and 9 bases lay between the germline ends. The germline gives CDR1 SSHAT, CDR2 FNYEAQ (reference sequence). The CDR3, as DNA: TGTGCCAGCAGCTTAGCGCTGCCAGACTCTGGAAACACCATATATTTT. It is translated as CASSLALPDSGNTIYF.

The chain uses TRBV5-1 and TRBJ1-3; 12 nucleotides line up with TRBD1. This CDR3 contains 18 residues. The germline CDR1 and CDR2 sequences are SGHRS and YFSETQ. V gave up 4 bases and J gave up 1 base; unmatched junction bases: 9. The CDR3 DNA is TGCGCCAGCAGCCTGACCCCGGGACAGGGGGCTTCTGGAAACACCATATATTTT. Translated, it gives CASSLTPGQGASGNTIYF.

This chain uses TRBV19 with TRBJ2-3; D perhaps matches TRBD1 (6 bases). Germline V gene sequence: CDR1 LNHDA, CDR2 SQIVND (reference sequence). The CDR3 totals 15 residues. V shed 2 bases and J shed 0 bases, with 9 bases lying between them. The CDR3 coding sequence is TGTGCCAGTAGTATACGCGGACAGAGCACAGATACGCAGTATTTT. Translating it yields CASSIRGQSTDTQYF.

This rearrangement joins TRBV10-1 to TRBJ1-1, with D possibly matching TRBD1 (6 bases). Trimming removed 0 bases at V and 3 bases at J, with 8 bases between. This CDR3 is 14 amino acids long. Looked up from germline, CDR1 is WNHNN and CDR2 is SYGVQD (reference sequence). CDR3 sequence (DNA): TGCGCCAGCAGTGAGTCAGCAGGGGACACTGAAGCTTTCTTT. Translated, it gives CASSESAGDTEAFF.

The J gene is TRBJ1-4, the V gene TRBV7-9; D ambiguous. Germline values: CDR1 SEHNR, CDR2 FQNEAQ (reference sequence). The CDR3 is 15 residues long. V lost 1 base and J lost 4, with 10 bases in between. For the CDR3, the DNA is TGTGCCAGCAGCTTAGATTTCTTCAGTAATGAAAAACTGTTTTTT. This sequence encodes CASSLDFFSNEKLFF.

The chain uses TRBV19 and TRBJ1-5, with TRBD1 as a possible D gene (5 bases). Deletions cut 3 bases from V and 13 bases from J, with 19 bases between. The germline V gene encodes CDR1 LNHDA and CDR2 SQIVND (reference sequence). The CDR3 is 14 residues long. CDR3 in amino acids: CASSIQVVPGQQHF. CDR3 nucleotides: TGTGCCAGTAGTATTCAGGTTGTTCCAGGGCAGCAGCATTTT.

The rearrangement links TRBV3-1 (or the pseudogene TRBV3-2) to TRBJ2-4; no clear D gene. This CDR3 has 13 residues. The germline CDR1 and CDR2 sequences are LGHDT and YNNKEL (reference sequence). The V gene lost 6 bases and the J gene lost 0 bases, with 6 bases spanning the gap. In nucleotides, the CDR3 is TGTGCCAGCAGTAAGCTAGCCAAAAACATTCAGTACTTC. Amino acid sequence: CASSKLAKNIQYF.

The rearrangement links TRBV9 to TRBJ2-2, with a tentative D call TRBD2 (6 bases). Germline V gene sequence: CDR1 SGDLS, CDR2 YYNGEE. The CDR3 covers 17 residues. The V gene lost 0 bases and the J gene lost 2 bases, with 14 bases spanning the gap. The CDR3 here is CASSVERGTFNTGELFF. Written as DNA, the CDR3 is TGTGCCAGCAGCGTAGAGCGTGGGACTTTTAACACCGGGGAGCTGTTTTTT.

CDR3 sequence reads: CASGPGQGPQGYTF. The DNA of the CDR3 is TGTGCTAGTGGACCGGGACAGGGGCCACAGGGCTACACCTTC. This chain links TRBV12-5 with TRBJ1-2; 10 bases agree with TRBD1. Trimming removed 6 bases from V and 8 bases from J; junction bases left unmatched: 9. Germline V gene lookup returns CDR1 LGHNT and CDR2 FRNRAP. There are 14 residues in the CDR3.

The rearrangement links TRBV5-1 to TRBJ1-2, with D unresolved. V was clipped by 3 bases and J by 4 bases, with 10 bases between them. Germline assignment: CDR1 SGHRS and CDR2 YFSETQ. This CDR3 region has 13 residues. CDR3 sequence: CASSSDMAYGYTF. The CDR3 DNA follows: TGCGCCAGCAGCTCCGACATGGCCTATGGCTACACCTTC.

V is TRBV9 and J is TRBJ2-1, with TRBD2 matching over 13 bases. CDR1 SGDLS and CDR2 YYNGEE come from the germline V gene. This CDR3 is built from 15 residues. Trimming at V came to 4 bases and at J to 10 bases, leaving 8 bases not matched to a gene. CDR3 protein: CASSPLGLAGNEQFF. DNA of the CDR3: TGTGCCAGCAGCCCTCTGGGACTAGCGGGAAACGAGCAGTTCTTC.

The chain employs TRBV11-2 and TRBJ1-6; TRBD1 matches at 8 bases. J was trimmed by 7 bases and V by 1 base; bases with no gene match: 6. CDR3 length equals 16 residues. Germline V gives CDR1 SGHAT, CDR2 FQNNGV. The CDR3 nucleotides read TGTGCCAGCAGCTTAGTTAGGGACAGGAGAAATTCACCCCTCCACTTT. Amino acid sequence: CASSLVRDRRNSPLHF.

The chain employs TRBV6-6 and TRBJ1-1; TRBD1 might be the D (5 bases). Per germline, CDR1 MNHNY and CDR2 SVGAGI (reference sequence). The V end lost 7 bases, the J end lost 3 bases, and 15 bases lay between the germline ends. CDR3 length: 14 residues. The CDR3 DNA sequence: TGTGCCAGCACTCTACGGCGGGGGGACACTGAAGCTTTCTTT. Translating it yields CASTLRRGDTEAFF.

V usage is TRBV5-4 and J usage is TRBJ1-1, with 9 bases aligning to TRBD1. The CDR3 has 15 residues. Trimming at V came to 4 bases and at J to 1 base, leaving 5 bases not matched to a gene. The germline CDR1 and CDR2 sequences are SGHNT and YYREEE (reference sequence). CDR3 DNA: TGTGCCAGCAGCGCCCGACAGGGGGGGAACACTGAAGCTTTCTTT. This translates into CASSARQGGNTEAFF.

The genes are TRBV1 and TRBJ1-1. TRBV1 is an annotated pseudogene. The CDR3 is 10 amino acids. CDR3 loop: CTSRCEGGLF. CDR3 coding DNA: TGCACCAGCAGGTGCGAGGGCGGGCTCTTT.

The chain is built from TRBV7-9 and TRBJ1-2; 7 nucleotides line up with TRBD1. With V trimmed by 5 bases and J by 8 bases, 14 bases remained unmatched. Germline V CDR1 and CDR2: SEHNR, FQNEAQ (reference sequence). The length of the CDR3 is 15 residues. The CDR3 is CASSRRGDRERGYTF. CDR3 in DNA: TGTGCCAGCAGCCGGAGGGGAGACAGGGAACGGGGCTACACCTTC. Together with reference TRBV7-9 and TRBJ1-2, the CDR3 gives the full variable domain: DTGVSQNPRHKITKRGQNVTFRCDPISEHNRLYWYRQTLGQGPEFLTYFQNEAQLEKSRLLSDRFSAERPKGSFSTLEIQRTEQGDSAMYLCASSRRGDRERGYTFGSGTRLTVV.

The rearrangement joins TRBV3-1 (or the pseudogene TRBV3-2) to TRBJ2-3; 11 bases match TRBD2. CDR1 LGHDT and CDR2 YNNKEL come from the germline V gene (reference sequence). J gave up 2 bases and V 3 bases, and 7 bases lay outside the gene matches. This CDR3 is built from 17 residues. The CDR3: CASSQSLAGEITDTQYF. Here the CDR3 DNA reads TGTGCCAGCAGCCAGTCACTAGCGGGAGAAATCACAGATACGCAGTATTTT.

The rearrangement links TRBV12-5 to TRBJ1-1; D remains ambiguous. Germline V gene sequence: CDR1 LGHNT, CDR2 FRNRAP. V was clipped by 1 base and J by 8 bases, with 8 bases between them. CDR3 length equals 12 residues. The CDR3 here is CASGLDYREAFF. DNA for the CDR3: TGTGCTAGTGGTTTGGATTACAGAGAAGCTTTCTTT. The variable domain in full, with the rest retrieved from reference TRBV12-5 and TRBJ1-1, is DARVTQTPRHKVTEMGQEVTMRCQPILGHNTVFWYRQTMMQGLELLAYFRNRAPLDDSGMPKDRFSAEMPDATLATLKIQPSEPRDSAVYFCASGLDYREAFFGQGTRLTVV.

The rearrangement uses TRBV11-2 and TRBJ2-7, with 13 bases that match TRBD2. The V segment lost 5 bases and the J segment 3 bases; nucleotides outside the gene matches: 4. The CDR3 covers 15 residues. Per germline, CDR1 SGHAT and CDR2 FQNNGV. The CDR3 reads CASSIGLAGVYEQYF. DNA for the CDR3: TGTGCCAGCAGCATCGGACTAGCGGGGGTCTACGAGCAGTACTTC.

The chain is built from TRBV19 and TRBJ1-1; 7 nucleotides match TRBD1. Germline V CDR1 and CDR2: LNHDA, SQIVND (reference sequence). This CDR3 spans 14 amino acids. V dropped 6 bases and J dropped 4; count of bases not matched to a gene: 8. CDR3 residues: CASSRDRQATEAFF. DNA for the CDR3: TGTGCCAGTAGCAGGGACAGACAGGCCACTGAAGCTTTCTTT.

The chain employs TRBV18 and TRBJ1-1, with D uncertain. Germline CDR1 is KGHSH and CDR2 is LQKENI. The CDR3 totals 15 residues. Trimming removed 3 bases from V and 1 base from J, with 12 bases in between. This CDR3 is CASSPPTPSNTEAFF. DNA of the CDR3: TGTGCCAGCTCACCCCCGACACCATCGAACACTGAAGCTTTCTTT.

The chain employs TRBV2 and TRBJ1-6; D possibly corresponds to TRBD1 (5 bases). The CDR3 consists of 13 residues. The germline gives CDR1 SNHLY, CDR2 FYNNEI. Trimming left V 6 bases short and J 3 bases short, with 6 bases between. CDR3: CASRDNYNSPLHF. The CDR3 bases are TGTGCCAGCAGGGACAACTATAATTCACCCCTCCACTTT.